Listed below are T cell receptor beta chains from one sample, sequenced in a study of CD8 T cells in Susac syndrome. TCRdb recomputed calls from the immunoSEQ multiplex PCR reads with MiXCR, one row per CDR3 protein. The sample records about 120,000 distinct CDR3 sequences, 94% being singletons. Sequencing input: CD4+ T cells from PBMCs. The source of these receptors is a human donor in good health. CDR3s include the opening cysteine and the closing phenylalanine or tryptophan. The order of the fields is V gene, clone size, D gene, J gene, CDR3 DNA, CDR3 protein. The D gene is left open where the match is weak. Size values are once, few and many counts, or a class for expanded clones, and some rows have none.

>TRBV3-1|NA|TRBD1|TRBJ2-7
TGTGCCAGCAGCCACCCATCAGGGGGTACCTACGAGCAGTACTTC
CASSHPSGGTYEQYF
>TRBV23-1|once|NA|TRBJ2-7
TGCGCCAGCAGTCAATTCAACAGGACCTACTACGAGCAGTACTTC
CASSQFNRTYYEQYF
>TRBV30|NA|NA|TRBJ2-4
TGTGCCTGGAGTGTCGAAAGGGCGAACGCTCTAGCCAAAAACATTCAGTACTTC
CAWSVERANALAKNIQYF
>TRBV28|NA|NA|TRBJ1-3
TGTGCCAGCTCGGACAGTGCCGGAAACACCATATATTTT
CASSDSAGNTIYF
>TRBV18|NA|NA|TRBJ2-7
TGTGCCAGCTCACCCAAAGGGGCCAGAGGCGAGCGGTACTTC
CASSPKGARGERYF
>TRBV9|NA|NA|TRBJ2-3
TGTGCCAGCAGCGTAGTAGGGGAAGCGGATACGCAGTATTTT
CASSVVGEADTQYF
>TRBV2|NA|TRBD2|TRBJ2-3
TGTGCCAGCAGTGAAGCCGTAGCGGGATTCACAGATACGCAGTATTTT
CASSEAVAGFTDTQYF
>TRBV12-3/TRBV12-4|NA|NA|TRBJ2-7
TGTGCCAGCAGTTTCCGACGGAAATCCTACGAGCAGTACTTC
CASSFRRKSYEQYF
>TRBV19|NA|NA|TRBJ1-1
TGTGCCAGTAGTATACGTTCCCCGCCAGGGATGATGAACACTGAAGCTTTCTTT
CASSIRSPPGMMNTEAFF
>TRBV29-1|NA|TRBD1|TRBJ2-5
TGCAGCGTTCGACAGGGCCTTCAAGAGACCCAGTACTTC
CSVRQGLQETQYF
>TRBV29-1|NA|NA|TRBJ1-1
TGCAGCGTTGTAATGAACACTGAAGCTTTCTTT
CSVVMNTEAFF
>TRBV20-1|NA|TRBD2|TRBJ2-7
TGCAGTGCTAGCCAGATAACTAGCGGGTCCTCCTACGAGCAGTACTTC
CSASQITSGSSYEQYF
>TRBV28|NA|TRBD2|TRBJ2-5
TGTGCCAGCAGTTGGGGCGGGAGGGCAGAAGAGACCCAGTACTTC
CASSWGGRAEETQYF
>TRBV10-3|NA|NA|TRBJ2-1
TGTGCCATCAGTGACCGGGACTTAAACAATGAGCAGTTCTTC
CAISDRDLNNEQFF
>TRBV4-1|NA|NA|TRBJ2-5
TGCGCCAGCAGCCCCGGGACGGACCCCCCCCTTCAAGAGACCCAGTACTTC
CASSPGTDPPLQETQYF
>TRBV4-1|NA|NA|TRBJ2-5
TGCGCCAGCAGTGACGATCCCAGGGCCCCCCGACAAGAGACCCAGTACTTC
CASSDDPRAPRQETQYF
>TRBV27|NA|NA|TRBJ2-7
TGTGCCAGCAGTTTAGGGGCGGGACCCTCCTACGAGCAGTACTTC
CASSLGAGPSYEQYF
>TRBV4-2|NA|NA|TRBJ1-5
TGTGCCAGCAGCCAAGATTTAAGCCAGACTAATCAGCCCCAGCATTTT
CASSQDLSQTNQPQHF
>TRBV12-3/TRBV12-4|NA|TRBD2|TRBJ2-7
TGTGCCAGCAGTTTTCGGCGGGAGCGGTACGAGCAGTACTTC
CASSFRRERYEQYF
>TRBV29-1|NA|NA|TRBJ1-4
TGCAGCGTGGAGGATCTCGATGAAAAACTGTTTTTT
CSVEDLDEKLFF
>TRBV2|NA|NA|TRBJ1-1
TGTGCCAGCAGTGCTTCGGCGCAGAACACTGAAGCTTTCTTT
CASSASAQNTEAFF
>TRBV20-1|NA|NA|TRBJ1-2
TGCAGTGCTACTACTCAGGAACATCCTCTCTATGGCTACACCTTC
CSATTQEHPLYGYTF
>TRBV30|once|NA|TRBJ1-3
TGTGCCTGGAGTAGGCAGGTCAGCTCTGGAAACACCATATATTTT
CAWSRQVSSGNTIYF
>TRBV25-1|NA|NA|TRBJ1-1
TGTGCCAGCAGGGCGGGGAAAGAAAACACTGAAGCTTTCTTT
CASRAGKENTEAFF
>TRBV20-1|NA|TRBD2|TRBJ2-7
TGCAGTGCTTCCGGGACTAGCGGGAGGGTGTACGAGCAGTACTTC
CSASGTSGRVYEQYF
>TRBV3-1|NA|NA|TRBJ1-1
TGTGCCAGCAGCCTAAGTCTCAGGGGCTGGACTGAAGCTTTCTTT
CASSLSLRGWTEAFF
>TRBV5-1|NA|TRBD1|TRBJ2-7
TGCGCCAGCAGCTTGGTTCCACAGGGGGGATACGAGCAGTACTTC
CASSLVPQGGYEQYF